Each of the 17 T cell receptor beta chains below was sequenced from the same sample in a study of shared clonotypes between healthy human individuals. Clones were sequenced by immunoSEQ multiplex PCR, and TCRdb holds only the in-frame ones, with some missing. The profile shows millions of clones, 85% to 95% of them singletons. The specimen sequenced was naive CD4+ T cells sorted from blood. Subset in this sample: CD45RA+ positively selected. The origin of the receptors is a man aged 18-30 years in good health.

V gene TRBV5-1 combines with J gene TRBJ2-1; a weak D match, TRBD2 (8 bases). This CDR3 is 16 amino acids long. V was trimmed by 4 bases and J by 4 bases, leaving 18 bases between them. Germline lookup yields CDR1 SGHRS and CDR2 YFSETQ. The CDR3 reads CASSPGGTADYNEQFF. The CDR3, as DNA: TGCGCCAGCAGCCCGGGAGGGACAGCCGATTACAATGAGCAGTTCTTC.

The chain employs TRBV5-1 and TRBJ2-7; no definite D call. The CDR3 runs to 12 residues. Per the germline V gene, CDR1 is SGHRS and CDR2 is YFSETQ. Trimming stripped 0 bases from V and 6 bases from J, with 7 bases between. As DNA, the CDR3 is TGCGCCAGCAGCTTGGGTAGTTTCGAGCAGTACTTC. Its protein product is CASSLGSFEQYF. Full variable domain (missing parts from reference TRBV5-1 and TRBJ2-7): KAGVTQTPRYLIKTRGQQVTLSCSPISGHRSVSWYQQTPGQGLQFLFEYFSETQRNKGNFPGRFSGRQFSNSRSEMNVSTLELGDSALYLCASSLGSFEQYFGPGTRLTVT.

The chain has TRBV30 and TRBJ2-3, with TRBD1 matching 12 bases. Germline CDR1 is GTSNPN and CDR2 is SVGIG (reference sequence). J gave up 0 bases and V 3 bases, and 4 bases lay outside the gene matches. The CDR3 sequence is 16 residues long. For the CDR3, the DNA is TGTGCCTGGAGCGGGACAGGGGGCACTAGCACAGATACGCAGTATTTT. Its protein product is CAWSGTGGTSTDTQYF.

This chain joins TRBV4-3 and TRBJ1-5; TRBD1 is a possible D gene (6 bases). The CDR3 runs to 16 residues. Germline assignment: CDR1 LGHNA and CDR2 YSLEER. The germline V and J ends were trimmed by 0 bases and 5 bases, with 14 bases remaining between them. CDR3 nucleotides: TGCGCCAGCAGCCAAGATACAGGGATTAGTTATCAGCCCCAGCATTTT. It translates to CASSQDTGISYQPQHF.

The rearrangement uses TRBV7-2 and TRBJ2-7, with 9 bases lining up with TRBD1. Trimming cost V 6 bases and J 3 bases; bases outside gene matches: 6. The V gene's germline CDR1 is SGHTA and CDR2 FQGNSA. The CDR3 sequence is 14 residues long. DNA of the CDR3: TGTGCCAGCAGGTCCGGGACAGGGATCTACGAGCAGTACTTC. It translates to CASRSGTGIYEQYF.

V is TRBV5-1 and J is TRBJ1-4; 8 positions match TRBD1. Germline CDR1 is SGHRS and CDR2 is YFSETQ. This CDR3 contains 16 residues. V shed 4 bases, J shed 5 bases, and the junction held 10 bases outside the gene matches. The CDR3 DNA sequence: TGCGCCAGCAGCCTGACACGGACAGGGCCAAATGAAAAACTGTTTTTT. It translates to CASSLTRTGPNEKLFF.

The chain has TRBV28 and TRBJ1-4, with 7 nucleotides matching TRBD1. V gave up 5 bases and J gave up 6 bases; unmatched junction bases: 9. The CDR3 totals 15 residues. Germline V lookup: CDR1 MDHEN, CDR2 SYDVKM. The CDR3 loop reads CASSPAGTVDEKLFF. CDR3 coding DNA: TGTGCCAGCAGTCCCGCCGGGACAGTCGATGAAAAACTGTTTTTT.

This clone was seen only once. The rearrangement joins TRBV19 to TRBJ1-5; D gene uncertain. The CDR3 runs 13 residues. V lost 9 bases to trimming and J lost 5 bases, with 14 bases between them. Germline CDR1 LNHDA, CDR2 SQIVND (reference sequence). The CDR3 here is CASRPWADQPQHF. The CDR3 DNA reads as TGTGCCAGCCGCCCCTGGGCTGATCAGCCCCAGCATTTT.

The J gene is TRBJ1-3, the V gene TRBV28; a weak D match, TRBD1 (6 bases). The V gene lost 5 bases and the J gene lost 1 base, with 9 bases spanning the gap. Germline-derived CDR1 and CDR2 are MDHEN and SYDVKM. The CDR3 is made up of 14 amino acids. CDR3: CASSRTGSGNTIYF. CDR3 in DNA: TGTGCCAGCAGTCGAACAGGGTCTGGAAACACCATATATTTT.

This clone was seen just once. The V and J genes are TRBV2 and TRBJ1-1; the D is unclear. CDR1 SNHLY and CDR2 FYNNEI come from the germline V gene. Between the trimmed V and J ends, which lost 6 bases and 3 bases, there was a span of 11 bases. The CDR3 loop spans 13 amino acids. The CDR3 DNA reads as TGTGCCAGCAGACTAGAGGAGTACACTGAAGCTTTCTTT. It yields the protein CASRLEEYTEAFF.

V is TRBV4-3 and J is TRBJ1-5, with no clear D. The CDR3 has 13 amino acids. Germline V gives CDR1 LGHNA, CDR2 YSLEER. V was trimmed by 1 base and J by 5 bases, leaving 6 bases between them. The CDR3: CASSQGRDQPQHF. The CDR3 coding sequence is TGCGCCAGCAGCCAAGGACGGGATCAGCCCCAGCATTTT.

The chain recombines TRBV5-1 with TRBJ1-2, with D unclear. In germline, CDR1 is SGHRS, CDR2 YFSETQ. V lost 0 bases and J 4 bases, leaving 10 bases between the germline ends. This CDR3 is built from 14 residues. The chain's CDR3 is CASSLGQNFYGYTF. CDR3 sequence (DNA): TGCGCCAGCAGCTTGGGGCAGAATTTCTATGGCTACACCTTC.

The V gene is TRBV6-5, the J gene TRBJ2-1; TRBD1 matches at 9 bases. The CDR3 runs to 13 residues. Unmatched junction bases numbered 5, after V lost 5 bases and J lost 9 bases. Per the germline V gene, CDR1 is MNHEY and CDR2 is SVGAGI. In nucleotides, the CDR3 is TGTGCCAGCAGTGACCGGGACAGGGTTGAGCAGTTCTTC. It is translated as CASSDRDRVEQFF.

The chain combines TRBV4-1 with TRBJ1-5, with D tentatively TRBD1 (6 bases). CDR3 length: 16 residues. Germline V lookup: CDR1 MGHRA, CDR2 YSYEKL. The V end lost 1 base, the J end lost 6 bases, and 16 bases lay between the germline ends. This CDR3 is CASSQGSGAPSQPQHF. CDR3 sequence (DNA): TGCGCCAGCAGCCAAGGTTCAGGGGCCCCCAGTCAGCCCCAGCATTTT.

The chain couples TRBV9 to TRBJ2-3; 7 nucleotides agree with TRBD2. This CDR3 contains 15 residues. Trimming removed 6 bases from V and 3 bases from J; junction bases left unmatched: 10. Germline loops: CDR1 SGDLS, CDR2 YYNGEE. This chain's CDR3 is CASTFGGSSTDTQYF. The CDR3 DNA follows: TGTGCCAGCACCTTCGGGGGGAGTTCGACAGATACGCAGTATTTT.

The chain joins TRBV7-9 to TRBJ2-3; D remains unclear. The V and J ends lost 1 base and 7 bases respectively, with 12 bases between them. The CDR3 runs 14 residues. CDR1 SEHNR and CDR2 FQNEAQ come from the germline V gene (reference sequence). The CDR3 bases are TGTGCCAGCAGCTTAGGGGGTTCGGGCCATACGCAGTATTTT. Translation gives CASSLGGSGHTQYF.

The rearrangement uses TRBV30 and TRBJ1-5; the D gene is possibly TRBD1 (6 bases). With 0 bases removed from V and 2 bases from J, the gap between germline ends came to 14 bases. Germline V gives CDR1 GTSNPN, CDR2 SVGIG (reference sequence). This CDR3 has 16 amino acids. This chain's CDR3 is CAWSVPGAHGNQPQHF. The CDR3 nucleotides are TGTGCCTGGAGTGTACCGGGGGCCCATGGCAATCAGCCCCAGCATTTT.